This is a list of T cell receptor beta chains from one sample in a study of CD8+ T cells in alopecia areata. The protocol was immunoSEQ multiplex PCR, while the TCRdb copy is restricted to in-frame clones and leaves out a portion. The sample holds more than 200,000 clones, less than 45% seen once. The input for sequencing was CD4+ T cells sorted from blood, taken at approximately week 37, from a patient treated with tofacitinib. Receptor source: a human donor with alopecia areata. Each CDR3 is given with its conserved first and last residue. A D gene is named only where the DNA matches it firmly. A row's size may be missing; if present it is once, few, many or a size class.

cdr3_length,j_call,d_call,v_call,clone_size,cdr3_nt,cdr3_aa
15,TRBJ2-1,NA,TRBV11-2,NA,TGTGCCAGCAGCTTGTTCGGGGGCTCCTACAATGAGCAGTTCTTC,CASSLFGGSYNEQFF
16,TRBJ2-2,TRBD1,TRBV7-2,NA,TGTGCCAGCAGCTTAGAGGCTGGGACAGCGACCGGGGAGCTGTTTTTT,CASSLEAGTATGELFF
13,TRBJ2-7,NA,TRBV11-2,many,TGTGCCAGCAGCGCGTCCGCCTGGGGCGAGCAGTACTTC,CASSASAWGEQYF
17,TRBJ2-2,TRBD2,TRBV7-9,NA,TGTGCCAGCAGCTCCCAGGGACTAGCGGAGGCAACCGGGGAGCTGTTTTTT,CASSSQGLAEATGELFF
18,TRBJ2-5,TRBD1,TRBV5-1,NA,TGCGCCAGCAGCTTGACTCCTCCGGGACAGGGATCACAAGAGACCCAGTACTTC,CASSLTPPGQGSQETQYF
12,TRBJ2-1,NA,TRBV25-1,NA,TGTGCCAGCAGTAAGGGTTTAAGTGAGCAGTTCTTC,CASSKGLSEQFF
16,TRBJ2-7,TRBD2,TRBV6-6,NA,TGTGCCAGCAGCCCCACCGGGACTAGCGGATCCTACGAGCAGTACTTC,CASSPTGTSGSYEQYF
14,TRBJ2-1,TRBD1,TRBV9,few,TGTGCCAGCAGCGTAAGGACAGGGGGCAATGAGCAGTTCTTC,CASSVRTGGNEQFF
14,TRBJ2-5,NA,TRBV15,few,TGTGCCACCAGCAGAGCGGGGGGCGGAGAGACCCAGTACTTC,CATSRAGGGETQYF
15,TRBJ2-3,NA,TRBV30,NA,TGTGCCTGGAGTGCCTCCCTCGGAGCGGCAGATACGCAGTATTTT,CAWSASLGAADTQYF
14,TRBJ1-1,TRBD1,TRBV14,NA,TGTGCCAGCAGCCGCCTAGGACAGGGCGGCGGAGCTTTCTTT,CASSRLGQGGGAFF
15,TRBJ2-2,NA,TRBV7-9,many,TGTGCCAGCAGCGTCCGGGCCCCTGTCACCGGGGAGCTGTTTTTT,CASSVRAPVTGELFF
14,TRBJ2-7,TRBD1,TRBV19,NA,TGTGCCAGCCGGACAGGTTCAAGCTCCTACGAGCAGTACTTC,CASRTGSSSYEQYF
14,TRBJ2-3,NA,TRBV7-9,few,TGTGCCAGCAGCTTAGTCGAGGGAGCAGATACGCAGTATTTT,CASSLVEGADTQYF
13,TRBJ2-7,NA,TRBV4-3,NA,TGCGCCAGCAGCCAAGGGACCCGTAGCGGCCAGTACTTC,CASSQGTRSGQYF
13,TRBJ2-7,TRBD1,TRBV5-1,few,TGCGCCAGCAGCCAGGACAGGTTCTACGAGCAGTACTTC,CASSQDRFYEQYF
17,TRBJ1-1,TRBD1,TRBV9,NA,TGTGCCACCCTCATGAGAATACAGGGGGCAATGAACACTGAAGCTTTCTTT,CATLMRIQGAMNTEAFF
14,TRBJ1-1,NA,TRBV7-2,NA,TGTGCCAGCAGCCCAAGAGGAGTCGGTGGTGAAGCTTTCTTT,CASSPRGVGGEAFF
15,TRBJ2-7,NA,TRBV6-5,NA,TGTGCCAGCAGTTACCACGGGGGGACAGGATACGAGCAGTACTTC,CASSYHGGTGYEQYF
13,TRBJ2-1,TRBD1,TRBV29-1,NA,TGCAGCGTCGGGACCGGGACAGGCCACGGCCAGTTCTTC,CSVGTGTGHGQFF
14,TRBJ2-3,TRBD2,TRBV5-1,NA,TGCGCCAGCAGCGCCGTGCGGGAGGTAGATACGCAGTATTTT,CASSAVREVDTQYF
14,TRBJ2-1,NA,TRBV28,few,TGTGCCTCGGCCTCCACCCGGTCCTACAATGAGCAGTTCTTC,CASASTRSYNEQFF
14,TRBJ2-7,NA,TRBV2,NA,TGTGCCAGCAAGCGGATCGCGAACTCCTACGAGCAGTACTTC,CASKRIANSYEQYF
14,TRBJ2-3,NA,TRBV7-9,few,TGTGCCAGCAGCTCACCCGTGGCGACAGATACGCAGTATTTT,CASSSPVATDTQYF
15,TRBJ2-7,NA,TRBV5-1,NA,TGCGCCAGCAGCTTGGAAGGGCGGAGCTACGATGAGCAGTACTTC,CASSLEGRSYDEQYF
16,TRBJ2-5,TRBD2,TRBV5-1,NA,TGCGCCAGCAGCTTCCGGACTAGCGGGAGCGGGGAGACCCAGTACTTC,CASSFRTSGSGETQYF
14,TRBJ1-1,TRBD1,TRBV29-1,few,TGCAGCGTTGTCCCGGGGACAGGGAACACTGAAGCTTTCTTT,CSVVPGTGNTEAFF
12,TRBJ2-1,TRBD1,TRBV19,few,TGTGCCAGTAGTAGACAGGGCAATGAGCAGTTCTTC,CASSRQGNEQFF
16,TRBJ2-2,NA,TRBV19,few,TGTGCCAGTCTACAGGGACCTCTTGTATCCCCCGGGGAGCTGTTTTTT,CASLQGPLVSPGELFF
12,TRBJ1-3,NA,TRBV29-1,few,TGCAGTGCCGGGATCTCTGGAAACACCATATATTTT,CSAGISGNTIYF
16,TRBJ2-3,TRBD2,TRBV5-4,NA,TGTGCCAGCAGCTTGGACCTAGCGGGAGTCTCGGATACGCAGTATTTT,CASSLDLAGVSDTQYF
13,TRBJ2-7,NA,TRBV19,NA,TGTGCCAGTAGCAGAAAGGGTACCTACGAGCAGTACTTC,CASSRKGTYEQYF
15,TRBJ1-5,NA,TRBV7-9,few,TGTGCCAGCAGCCCCTCCGGGAGAAACGGTCAGCCCCAGCATTTT,CASSPSGRNGQPQHF
14,TRBJ1-5,NA,TRBV19,NA,TGTGCCAGTAGTATTGCCCAGGGAGGGCAGCCCCAGCATTTT,CASSIAQGGQPQHF
17,TRBJ2-7,TRBD2,TRBV4-1,NA,TGCGCCAGCAGCCAAGTTCTTTCGGCGGGAGTGGGCTACGAGCAGTACTTC,CASSQVLSAGVGYEQYF
13,TRBJ1-2,NA,TRBV7-9,few,TGTGCCAGCAGCTCTTCCGCTAACTATGGCTACACCTTC,CASSSSANYGYTF
15,TRBJ2-3,TRBD2,TRBV4-2,NA,TGTGCCAGCAGCCAAGAGACTAGCAGAGGTGATACGCAGTATTTT,CASSQETSRGDTQYF
14,TRBJ2-3,NA,TRBV30,once,TGTGCCTGGAGCCCTGCCCAGATCACAGATACGCAGTATTTT,CAWSPAQITDTQYF
13,TRBJ1-2,NA,TRBV30,NA,TGTGCCTGGAGTGTAACTCCTTTCGGGGGCTACACCTTC,CAWSVTPFGGYTF
15,TRBJ2-5,TRBD1,TRBV29-1,NA,TGCAGCGTGCCGGGACAGGGGGCGTTCGGGGAGACCCAGTACTTC,CSVPGQGAFGETQYF
11,TRBJ1-1,TRBD1,TRBV30,NA,TGTGCCTGGGCCACAGGGGGCTTCGCTTTCTTT,CAWATGGFAFF
11,TRBJ2-7,TRBD2,TRBV29-1,NA,TGCAGCGTGGGACTAGCCTACGAGCAGTACTTC,CSVGLAYEQYF
13,TRBJ1-2,TRBD1,TRBV30,NA,TGTGCCTGGACGAGGGACAGGGGGCCTGGCTACACCTTC,CAWTRDRGPGYTF
13,TRBJ2-3,NA,TRBV5-1,NA,TGCGCCAGCAGCTTGCTGAGCACAGATACGCAGTATTTT,CASSLLSTDTQYF
14,TRBJ2-1,NA,TRBV2,NA,TGTGCCAGCAGTGATTTGCTAGCAGTAGGTGAGCAGTTCTTC,CASSDLLAVGEQFF
13,TRBJ2-3,NA,TRBV30,few,TGTGCCTTGAGGGGCGGGAGCACAGATACGCAGTATTTT,CALRGGSTDTQYF
15,TRBJ2-5,NA,TRBV7-9,NA,TGTGCCAGCAGCTTAGGGGCAGGCTCGGGAGAGACCCAGTACTTC,CASSLGAGSGETQYF
16,TRBJ2-5,NA,TRBV7-9,NA,TGTGCCAGCAGCTTTGGTGTCAAAAGGCGCCAAGAGACCCAGTACTTC,CASSFGVKRRQETQYF
15,TRBJ2-7,NA,TRBV7-9,NA,TGTGCCAGCAGTCAGGGGGGGACAGTCTCCCACGAGCAGTACTTC,CASSQGGTVSHEQYF
13,TRBJ2-7,NA,TRBV15,NA,TGTGCCACCAGCAGAGATCCAAGTTACGAGCAGTACTTC,CATSRDPSYEQYF
13,TRBJ1-4,NA,TRBV6-5,NA,TGTGCCAGCAGTCGCTGGAGAGGTGAAAAACTGTTTTTT,CASSRWRGEKLFF
15,TRBJ1-2,NA,TRBV6-5,NA,TGTGCCAGCAGCTTGACTCCCCGACAGAGCTATGGCTACACCTTC,CASSLTPRQSYGYTF
13,TRBJ1-2,NA,TRBV4-2,few,TGTGCCAGCAGCCAAGGCCCGGGGGGAGGCTACACCTTC,CASSQGPGGGYTF
12,TRBJ2-7,TRBD2,TRBV30,NA,TGTGCCTGGGGACTAGCGGGAGACGAGCAGTACTTC,CAWGLAGDEQYF
14,TRBJ1-2,NA,TRBV2,few,TGTGCCAGCCACAGGGCAAGTACTTCCTATGGCTACACCTTC,CASHRASTSYGYTF
13,TRBJ2-2,NA,TRBV5-3,few,TGTGCCAGAAGCCCGATTTATCGCGGGGAGCTGTTTTTT,CARSPIYRGELFF
14,TRBJ1-2,NA,TRBV15,few,TGTGCCACCAGCAGAGGGACTGCGTTAGGGGGCTACACCTTC,CATSRGTALGGYTF